This T cell receptor beta chain was recorded in a study of CD8+CD57+ T cells in acquired aplastic anemia. The template used for profiling TCR beta VDJ and CDR3 was genomic DNA. TCRdb processed the reads anew with MiXCR; each CDR3 protein has one entry. The data hold some 280,000 distinct CDR3 sequences, with roughly 50% observed a single time. Sequenced: sorted CD4+, CD8+, or CD8+CD57+ T cells (not recorded which) from PBMCs. This clonotype originated in a human donor with severe aplastic anemia or a healthy control (not recorded which).

CDR3 sequence reads: CAISVGGSSGFYEQYF. The DNA of the CDR3 is TGTGCCATCAGTGTCGGCGGGAGCTCCGGTTTCTACGAGCAGTACTTC. The V gene is TRBV10-3, the J gene TRBJ2-7, with 7 bases fitting TRBD2. Germline CDR1 reads ENHRY; CDR2 reads SYGVKD. V shed 4 bases and J 3 bases; nucleotides not matched to a gene: 12. This CDR3 contains 16 residues.